This T cell receptor beta chain was sequenced for a study of cytomegalovirus exposure and HLA in healthy donors. Broader study findings: TCR beta V segments were, for the most part, productive about 87% or about 30% of the time in an earlier analysis.

The CDR3 loop spans 14 amino acids. Trimming cost V 4 bases and J 1 base, with 13 bases left between them. Germline CDR1 is SQVTM and CDR2 is ANQGSEA. The PCR had 60 Vbeta and 13 Jbeta primers. Generated by immunoSEQ multiplex PCR, the TCRdb table keeps only in-frame clones and is missing some. The sample lists 130,000 or so clones, roughly four fifths seen once, with over 0.8% in the top ten. This clone came up a few times. Its antigen is not identified. The source of this sequence is an older woman in good health and CMV-seronegative. Specimen: PBMCs. J is TRBJ1-1 and V is TRBV29-1; the D gene is possibly TRBD1 (6 bases). The CDR3 nucleotides read TGCAGCGTTGCCGGGGGGGGCTGGAACACTGAAGCTTTCTTT. Its protein product is CSVAGGGWNTEAFF.